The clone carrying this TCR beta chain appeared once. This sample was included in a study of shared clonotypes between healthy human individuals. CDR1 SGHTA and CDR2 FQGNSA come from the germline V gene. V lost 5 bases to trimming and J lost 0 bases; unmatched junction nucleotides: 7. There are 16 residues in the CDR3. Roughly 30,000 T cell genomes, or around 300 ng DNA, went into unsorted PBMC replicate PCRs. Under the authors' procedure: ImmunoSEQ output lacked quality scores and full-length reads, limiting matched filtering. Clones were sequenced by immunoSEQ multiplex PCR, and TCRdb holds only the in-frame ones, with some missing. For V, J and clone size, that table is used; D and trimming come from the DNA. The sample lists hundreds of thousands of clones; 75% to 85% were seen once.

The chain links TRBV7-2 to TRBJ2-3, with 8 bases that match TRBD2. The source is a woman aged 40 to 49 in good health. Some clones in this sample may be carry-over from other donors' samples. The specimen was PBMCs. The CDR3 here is CASSPTSGASTDTQYF. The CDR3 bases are TGTGCCAGCAGCCCAACTAGCGGAGCGAGCACAGATACGCAGTATTTT. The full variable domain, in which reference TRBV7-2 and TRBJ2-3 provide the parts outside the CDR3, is GAGVSQSPSNKVTEKGKDVELRCDPISGHTALYWYRQSLGQGLEFLIYFQGNSAPDKSGLPSDRFSAERTGGSVSTLTIQRTQQEDSAVYLCASSPTSGASTDTQYFGPGTRLTVL.